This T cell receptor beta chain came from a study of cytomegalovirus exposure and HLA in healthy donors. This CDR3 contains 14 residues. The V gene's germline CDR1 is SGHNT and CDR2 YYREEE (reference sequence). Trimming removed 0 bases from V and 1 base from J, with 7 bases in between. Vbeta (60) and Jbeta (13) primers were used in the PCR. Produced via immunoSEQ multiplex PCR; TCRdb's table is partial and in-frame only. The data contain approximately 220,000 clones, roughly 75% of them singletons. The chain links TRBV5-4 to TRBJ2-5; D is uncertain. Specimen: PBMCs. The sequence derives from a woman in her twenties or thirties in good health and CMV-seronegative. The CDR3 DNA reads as TGTGCCAGCAGCTTGGTGTCCTCCCAAGAGACCCAGTACTTC. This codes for CASSLVSSQETQYF.